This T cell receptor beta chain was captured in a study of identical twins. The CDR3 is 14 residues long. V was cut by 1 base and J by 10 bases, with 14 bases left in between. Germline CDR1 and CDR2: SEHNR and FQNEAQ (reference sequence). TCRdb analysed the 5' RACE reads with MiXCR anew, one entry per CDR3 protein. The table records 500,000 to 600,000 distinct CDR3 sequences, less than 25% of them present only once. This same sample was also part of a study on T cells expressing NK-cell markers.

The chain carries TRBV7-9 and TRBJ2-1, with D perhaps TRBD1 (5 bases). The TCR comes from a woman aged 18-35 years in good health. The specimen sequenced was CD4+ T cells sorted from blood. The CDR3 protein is CASSLGEYRGEQFF. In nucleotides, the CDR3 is TGTGCCAGCAGCTTAGGTGAATATAGGGGAGAGCAGTTCTTC.